What follows are 19 T cell receptor beta chains derived from one specimen sequenced in a study of OX40 agonist ivuxolimab in advanced cancers. Some clones are missing from TCRdb's copy, which holds only in-frame ones; the method was immunoSEQ multiplex PCR. The sample includes tens of thousands of clones, over 75% of them seen just once. The input for sequencing was CD4+ or CD8+ T cells sorted from blood, taken in a trial of the OX40 agonist ivuxolimab. These receptors came from an adult with an advanced solid tumor such as melanoma, head and neck, liver or kidney cancer.

V usage is TRBV9 and J usage is TRBJ1-6, with 8 bases that match TRBD1. Germline V gene lookup returns CDR1 SGDLS and CDR2 YYNGEE. V lost 0 bases to trimming and J lost 10 bases; unmatched junction nucleotides: 6. The CDR3 loop spans 15 amino acids. CDR3 region: CASSVGAGGGSPLHF. The CDR3 DNA reads TGTGCCAGCAGCGTAGGGGCAGGGGGCGGGTCACCCCTCCACTTT. Filled out from reference TRBV9 and TRBJ1-6, the complete variable domain reads DSGVTQTPKHLITATGQRVTLRCSPRSGDLSVYWYQQSLDQGLQFLIQYYNGEERAKGNILERFSAQQFPDLHSELNLSSLELGDSALYFCASSVGAGGGSPLHFGNGTRLTVT.

As to this clone: The DNA is omitted, as the CDR3 cannot be located on it reliably, and the CDR3 follows TCRdb's listing. The chain carries TRBV12-2 and TRBJ2-5; TRBD2 is taken as the D call from the table, unchecked against the DNA. TRBV12-2 is an annotated pseudogene. Termini included, the CDR3 measures 20 amino acids. CDR3 residues: CASRLGKGRVASGNRETQYF.

This clone has a handful of counts. The rearrangement uses TRBV5-4 and TRBJ1-2; tentative D call: TRBD1 (5 bases). V lost 4 bases and J lost 8, with 27 bases in between. The germline V gene has CDR1 SGHNT and CDR2 YYREEE (reference sequence). This CDR3 has 17 residues. The CDR3 is CASSASYFGRAGGGYTF. CDR3 bases: TGTGCCAGCAGCGCGTCCTATTTTGGCAGGGCAGGAGGGGGCTACACCTTC. The entire variable domain, with the rest obtained from reference TRBV5-4 and TRBJ1-2, is as follows: ETGVTQSPTHLIKTRGQQVTLRCSSQSGHNTVSWYQQALGQGPQFIFQYYREEENGRGNFPPRFSGLQFPNYSSELNVNALELDDSALYLCASSASYFGRAGGGYTFGSGTRLTVV.

This clone was observed once. The V call is TRBV4-1, the J call TRBJ1-4; no clear D gene. The germline CDR1 and CDR2 sequences are MGHRA and YSYEKL. The CDR3 length is 17 residues. Trimming left V 1 base short and J 4 bases short, with 16 bases between. The CDR3 region has the DNA TGCGCCAGCAGCCAAGCCTATCAGGACTCGGTTAATGAAAAACTGTTTTTT. Encoded protein: CASSQAYQDSVNEKLFF.

This clone was seen only a few times. The chain uses TRBV19 and TRBJ1-2; D not resolved. V was trimmed by 4 bases and J by 4 bases, leaving 10 bases between them. The CDR3 has 13 amino acids. The V gene's germline CDR1 is LNHDA and CDR2 SQIVND (reference sequence). CDR3 sequence reads: CASSTQLIYGYTF. The CDR3, as DNA: TGTGCCAGTAGTACCCAACTGATCTATGGCTACACCTTC.

The chain has TRBV6-6 and TRBJ1-5, with a weak D call TRBD1 (6 bases). Trimming removed 4 bases at V and 7 bases at J, with 14 bases between. Germline CDR1 is MNHNY and CDR2 is SVGAGI (reference sequence). The CDR3 spans 14 residues. CDR3 region: CASSSASRGQPQHF. In nucleotides, the CDR3 is TGTGCCAGCAGTTCCGCCTCCAGGGGACAGCCCCAGCATTTT.

This rearrangement joins TRBV2 to TRBJ2-5; 11 bases line up with TRBD1. The V and J ends lost 8 bases and 6 bases, in that order; junction bases with no gene match: 5. Germline lookup yields CDR1 SNHLY and CDR2 FYNNEI. This CDR3 contains 13 residues. Here the CDR3 DNA reads TGTGCCAGCGCCGGGACAGGGGGAAAGACCCAGTACTTC. Translation gives CASAGTGGKTQYF.

Only one count was recorded for this clone. This chain uses TRBV6-5 with TRBJ2-7, with D perhaps TRBD2 (6 bases). This CDR3 has 16 residues. Deletions cut 2 bases from V and 0 bases from J, with 14 bases between. Germline CDR1 MNHEY, CDR2 SVGAGI. CDR3 nucleotide sequence: TGTGCCAGCAGTTACAGCAGCGGGTCGAGCTCCTACGAGCAGTACTTC. It encodes CASSYSSGSSSYEQYF.

The V call is TRBV6-1, the J call TRBJ1-5, with 7 nucleotides matching TRBD1. The germline gives CDR1 MNHNS, CDR2 SASEGT. The junction had 5 bases not matched to a gene; V was cut back by 5 bases and J by 1 base. This CDR3 is 15 amino acids long. The CDR3 reads CASSWDSGSNQPQHF. CDR3 DNA sequence: TGTGCCAGCAGTTGGGACAGTGGGAGCAATCAGCCCCAGCATTTT.

V usage is TRBV10-1 and J usage is TRBJ2-1; TRBD2 agrees at 9 bases. Germline V gene data show CDR1 as WNHNN and CDR2 as SYGVQD (reference sequence). The CDR3 consists of 14 residues. J was trimmed by 7 bases and V by 6 bases; bases with no gene match: 7. The CDR3 DNA reads as TGCGCCAGCAGCCCAGCGGGAGGTGTGAATGAGCAGTTCTTC. It translates to CASSPAGGVNEQFF.

The V and J genes are TRBV28 and TRBJ2-7; D perhaps matches TRBD1 (6 bases). Germline-derived CDR1 and CDR2 are MDHEN and SYDVKM. The CDR3 runs to 15 residues. V shed 0 bases and J shed 3 bases, with 12 bases lying between them. CDR3 in amino acids: CASSLWQGSIYEQYF. The CDR3 coding sequence is TGTGCCAGCAGTTTATGGCAGGGGAGCATCTACGAGCAGTACTTC.

This chain uses TRBV19 with TRBJ2-3; 7 nucleotides line up with TRBD2. The germline V gene encodes CDR1 LNHDA and CDR2 SQIVND (reference sequence). The CDR3 is 15 residues long. V lost 5 bases to trimming and J lost 2 bases; unmatched junction nucleotides: 7. CDR3 residues: CASSARAGPTDTQYF. DNA for the CDR3: TGTGCCAGTAGTGCCCGAGCGGGGCCCACAGATACGCAGTATTTT.

This clone was seen only once. Relative to the germline gene, one junction end is altered; a read error may explain this. The genes are TRBV28 and TRBJ2-7, with D uncertain. Germline lookup yields CDR1 MDHEN and CDR2 SYDVKM. The CDR3 is 10 amino acids. CDR3: CASSLTTLTF. CDR3 coding DNA: TGTGCCAGCAGTTTAACTACTTTAACGTTC.

The V gene is TRBV7-9, the J gene TRBJ1-4; D is ambiguous. This CDR3 has 14 residues. Germline V gives CDR1 SEHNR, CDR2 FQNEAQ (reference sequence). The ends were cut back, 1 base at V and 4 bases at J, with 7 bases in the middle. CDR3 loop: CASSLDRVNEKLFF. The CDR3 region has the DNA TGTGCCAGCAGCTTAGACCGAGTTAATGAAAAACTGTTTTTT.

This sequence joins TRBV28 and TRBJ2-7; 7 nucleotides agree with TRBD1. J gave up 2 bases and V 9 bases, and 4 bases lay outside the gene matches. Germline CDR1 is MDHEN and CDR2 is SYDVKM. CDR3 length: 12 amino acids. The chain's CDR3 is CASRQGPYEQYF. In nucleotides, the CDR3 is TGTGCCAGTAGACAGGGACCCTACGAGCAGTACTTC.

CDR3 sequence (DNA): TGTGCCAGCAGCTCAGGCGGAGGGGGAGGCGAGCAGTACTTC. Translating it yields CASSSGGGGGEQYF. The chain couples TRBV7-3 to TRBJ2-7; D could derive from TRBD1 or TRBD2 (6 bases each). Germline assignment: CDR1 SGHTA and CDR2 FQGTGA. This CDR3 contains 14 residues. With 4 bases removed from V and 6 bases from J, the gap between germline ends came to 16 bases.

The rearrangement uses TRBV12-5 and TRBJ2-7, with D possibly being TRBD2 (6 bases). Germline CDR1 reads LGHNT; CDR2 reads FRNRAP. The CDR3 contains 16 residues. V was trimmed by 9 bases and J by 3 bases, leaving 24 bases between them. The chain's CDR3 is CARNYLGDSFYYEQYF. Written as DNA, the CDR3 is TGTGCTAGGAATTACTTGGGGGACTCTTTCTACTACGAGCAGTACTTC.

The chain links TRBV18 to TRBJ2-3; 8 bases are shared with TRBD2. This CDR3 has 14 amino acids. Germline CDR1 reads KGHSH; CDR2 reads LQKENI. Losses at the gene ends were 5 bases for V and 6 bases for J; bases not matched to a gene: 7. For the CDR3, the DNA is TGTGCCAGCTCAGTTGGAGCGGGGGAGGATACGCAGTATTTT. The encoded protein is CASSVGAGEDTQYF.

CDR3 coding DNA: TGCGCCAGCAGTGGACAGTTCACCGGGGAGCTGTTTTTT. It specifies CASSGQFTGELFF. This chain joins TRBV10-1 and TRBJ2-2; the D gene is possibly TRBD1 (5 bases). Trimming pared 4 bases from V and 4 bases from J, leaving 7 bases between. The CDR3 spans 13 residues. CDR1 and CDR2 from the germline V gene are WNHNN and SYGVQD (reference sequence).